The 24 T cell receptor beta chains reported below all come from one sample, sequenced in a study of radiotherapy plus CTLA-4 blockade in lung cancer. Libraries were prepared by immunoSEQ multiplex PCR; TCRdb keeps only in-frame clonotypes and omits some of them. The profile shows about 70,000 clones, approximately 76% of them singletons. Material: peripheral blood, obtained from a patient treated with radiotherapy plus ipilimumab. Receptor source: a human donor with non-small cell lung cancer whose response to radiotherapy plus ipilimumab could not be evaluated. Some clones in this sample may be carry-over from other donors' samples.

The chain joins TRBV9 to TRBJ2-5; TRBD1 matches 9 bases. The CDR3 is 15 amino acids. CDR1 and CDR2 from the germline V gene are SGDLS and YYNGEE. V lost 3 bases to trimming and J lost 4 bases; unmatched junction nucleotides: 7. CDR3 protein: CASSDRGLRGETQYF. The CDR3, as DNA: TGTGCCAGCAGCGACAGGGGGCTGAGGGGAGAGACCCAGTACTTC.

The chain couples TRBV6-1 to TRBJ1-3; possibly TRBD1 for D (5 bases). The CDR3 totals 14 residues. V was pared by 6 bases and J by 3 bases, with 12 bases between. In germline, CDR1 is MNHNS, CDR2 SASEGT. CDR3 amino acids: CASSPDRYGNTIYF. CDR3 nucleotide sequence: TGTGCCAGCAGCCCTGACAGATATGGAAACACCATATATTTT.

This chain links TRBV6-1 with TRBJ2-1; D is unclear. Germline CDR1 is MNHNS and CDR2 is SASEGT. V lost 2 bases and J lost 12, with 20 bases in between. The CDR3 sequence is 15 residues long. Here the CDR3 reads CASSETLATLGLQFF. Written as DNA, the CDR3 is TGTGCCAGCAGTGAAACTCTCGCGACACTTGGTTTGCAGTTCTTC.

The J gene is TRBJ2-5, the V gene TRBV7-2, with 7 bases identical to TRBD1. Germline CDR1 and CDR2: SGHTA and FQGNSA. V was pared by 5 bases and J by 3 bases, with 15 bases of the junction left unmatched. CDR3 size: 17 residues. CDR3 in DNA: TGTGCCAGCAGCCAGAGACAGGGAGTATATCCAGAAGAGACCCAGTACTTC. Translating it yields CASSQRQGVYPEETQYF.

The sample holds one count of this clone. The chain recombines TRBV11-2 with TRBJ1-6; TRBD1 is a possible D gene (5 bases). V was shortened by 2 bases and J by 8 bases, with 10 bases between the two germline ends. Germline V gene lookup returns CDR1 SGHAT and CDR2 FQNNGV. The CDR3 length is 14 residues. The CDR3 nucleotides read TGTGCCAGCAGCTTAAGCAGGGTTGATTCACCCCTCCACTTT. This gives the protein CASSLSRVDSPLHF.

This chain links TRBV11-1 with TRBJ1-2; 7 bases match TRBD1. Per the germline V gene, CDR1 is SGHAT and CDR2 is FQDESV (reference sequence). The CDR3 loop spans 19 amino acids. V lost 5 bases and J lost 9; bases outside the gene matches: 27. The CDR3 DNA follows: TGTGCCAGCAGCCCTAATCCCCCTCGACAGGGACCTCCACTCCGACGCTACACCTTC. Translation gives CASSPNPPRQGPPLRRYTF. Looking up the rest from reference TRBV11-1 and TRBJ1-2 gives the full variable domain: EAEVAQSPRYKITEKSQAVAFWCDPISGHATLYWYRQILGQGPELLVQFQDESVVDDSQLPKDRFSAERLKGVDSTLKIQPAELGDSAMYLCASSPNPPRQGPPLRRYTFGSGTRLTVV.

This clone has just one count. This sequence joins TRBV15 and TRBJ2-1; 7 positions agree with TRBD1. Germline CDR1 LNHNV, CDR2 YYDKDF (reference sequence). This CDR3 has 14 residues. Trimming removed 1 base from V and 3 bases from J; junction bases left unmatched: 0. CDR3 region: CATSRGDSYNEQFF. CDR3 in DNA: TGTGCCACCAGCAGAGGGGACAGCTACAATGAGCAGTTCTTC.

This clone occurred a few times. This rearrangement joins TRBV7-9 to TRBJ1-1; TRBD1 aligns across 7 bases. V trimming: 2 bases; J trimming: 1 base; junction bases outside the gene matches: 1. Germline CDR1 and CDR2: SEHNR and FQNEAQ (reference sequence). The CDR3 spans 14 residues. The CDR3 DNA sequence: TGTGCCAGCAGCTTAAGACAGGGGAACACTGAAGCTTTCTTT. It codes for CASSLRQGNTEAFF.

This clone has at least ten counts. The CDR3 sequence is CASSLGHFYEQYF. CDR3 nucleotides: TGTGCCAGCAGCTTGGGACATTTCTACGAGCAGTACTTC. This chain links TRBV11-3 with TRBJ2-7, with a weak D call TRBD1 (6 bases). The V end was cut by 3 bases, the J end by 3 bases, with 9 bases between. Germline V gene sequence: CDR1 SGHNT, CDR2 YENEEA. The CDR3 is made up of 13 amino acids.

V usage is TRBV25-1 and J usage is TRBJ1-6; D gene unclear. This CDR3 has 13 amino acids. Trimming took off 7 bases at V and 8 bases at J, with 12 bases between the two ends. CDR1 is MGHDK and CDR2 is SYGVNS in the germline V gene. The CDR3 nucleotides read TGTGCCAGCAAGCCTGGGCGGGATTCACCCCTCCACTTT. This gives the protein CASKPGRDSPLHF.

Comments on this clone: Germline is not matched at one junction end, which may reflect a read error. The J gene is TRBJ2-1, the V gene TRBV7-7; D is uncertain. The CDR3 runs 16 residues. Germline assignment: CDR1 SSHAT and CDR2 FNYEAQ (reference sequence). Here the CDR3 DNA reads TGTGCTAGCAGCTTAGCTGGGCTTGGCTCCTACAATGAGCAGTTCTTC. This gives the protein CASSLAGLGSYNEQFF.

The chain carries TRBV5-1 and TRBJ1-2; possible D gene TRBD1, 5 bases. This CDR3 comprises 14 residues. With 4 bases removed from V and 5 bases from J, the gap between germline ends came to 15 bases. Germline CDR1 is SGHRS and CDR2 is YFSETQ. CDR3 coding DNA: TGCGCCAGCAGCACAGACCCCGCAGGGTATGGCTACACCTTC. This encodes CASSTDPAGYGYTF.

The rearrangement links TRBV28 to TRBJ1-3; 7 nucleotides match TRBD1. The CDR3 is 15 amino acids. V lost 5 bases to trimming and J lost 8 bases; unmatched junction nucleotides: 12. Germline lookup yields CDR1 MDHEN and CDR2 SYDVKM. The CDR3 loop reads CASSPQGPGGDTIYF. In DNA, the CDR3 is TGTGCCAGCAGTCCCCAGGGTCCAGGGGGAGACACCATATATTTT.

The rearrangement joins TRBV19 to TRBJ1-5, with 9 bases aligning to TRBD1. The ends lost 5 bases at V and 4 bases at J; junction bases unmatched: 6. This CDR3 spans 15 amino acids. From germline, CDR1 is LNHDA and CDR2 SQIVND (reference sequence). CDR3 sequence: CASSVQGARNQPQHF. CDR3 sequence (DNA): TGTGCCAGTAGTGTACAGGGGGCTAGGAATCAGCCCCAGCATTTT.

The chain combines TRBV4-1 with TRBJ2-5; TRBD2 is a possible D gene (6 bases). CDR1 MGHRA and CDR2 YSYEKL come from the germline V gene. The CDR3 sequence is 15 residues long. Trimming took off 1 base at V and 2 bases at J, with 11 bases between the two ends. The DNA of the CDR3 is TGCGCCAGCAGCCAAGGGGGCGGGGCTCAAGAGACCCAGTACTTC. This sequence encodes CASSQGGGAQETQYF.

J is TRBJ2-5 and V is TRBV5-6; 7 nucleotides line up with TRBD1. Trimming at V came to 3 bases and at J to 2 bases, leaving 7 bases not matched to a gene. CDR3 length: 15 residues. CDR1 is SGHDT, CDR2 YYEEEE, per germline. CDR3 nucleotide sequence: TGTGCCAGCAGCTCGCTAGGGACAGATCAAGAGACCCAGTACTTC. Protein sequence: CASSSLGTDQETQYF.

J is TRBJ1-2 and V is TRBV6-1; 8 bases align to TRBD1. V gave up 5 bases and J gave up 4 bases; unmatched junction bases: 3. Germline V CDR1 and CDR2: MNHNS, SASEGT. The CDR3 is 13 residues long. CDR3 amino acids: CASSWTGSYGYTF. In DNA, the CDR3 is TGTGCCAGCAGTTGGACAGGGAGCTATGGCTACACCTTC.

This clone appeared a single time. The CDR3 DNA sequence: TGTGCCAGCAGCTTGGCAGCTAGCGGGGCCTACAATGAGCAGTTCTTC. Amino acids: CASSLAASGAYNEQFF. J is TRBJ2-1 and V is TRBV5-4; 9 nucleotides match TRBD2. The CDR3 sequence is 16 residues long. CDR1 is SGHNT and CDR2 is YYREEE in the germline V gene (reference sequence). V trimming: 0 bases; J trimming: 2 bases; junction bases outside the gene matches: 3.

This chain links TRBV5-1 with TRBJ2-5, with 7 bases matching TRBD2. Germline V lookup: CDR1 SGHRS, CDR2 YFSETQ. The V gene end was trimmed by 0 bases and the J gene end by 5 bases; junction bases not matched to a gene: 1. CDR3 length: 13 residues. CDR3 sequence reads: CASSLGEGETQYF. In DNA form, the CDR3 reads TGCGCCAGCAGCTTGGGGGAGGGGGAGACCCAGTACTTC.

This clone showed up just a few times. The rearrangement joins TRBV4-1 to TRBJ1-6; D call uncertain. The germline CDR1 and CDR2 sequences are MGHRA and YSYEKL. The ends were cut back, 1 base at V and 8 bases at J, with 9 bases in the middle. This CDR3 comprises 14 residues. CDR3 in DNA: TGCGCCAGCAGCCAAGGTGTAGTTTATTCACCCCTCCACTTT. Its protein product is CASSQGVVYSPLHF.

V usage is TRBV19 and J usage is TRBJ2-6; 11 nucleotides match TRBD1. V lost 4 bases, J lost 3 bases, and 8 bases stayed unmatched. The CDR3 has 18 amino acids. Germline CDR1 reads LNHDA; CDR2 reads SQIVND (reference sequence). The CDR3 protein is CASSTPDRGQGGANVLTF. The DNA of the CDR3 is TGTGCCAGTAGTACCCCGGACAGGGGGCAAGGTGGGGCCAACGTCCTGACTTTC.

The chain uses TRBV28 and TRBJ2-5; D possibly corresponds to TRBD1 (5 bases). Trimming shortened V by 2 bases and J by 2 bases, and 6 bases separated the two germline ends. The CDR3 has 13 residues. Germline values: CDR1 MDHEN, CDR2 SYDVKM. The CDR3 region is CASSLRQQETQYF. In DNA form, the CDR3 reads TGTGCCAGCAGTTTACGACAGCAAGAGACCCAGTACTTC.

The chain carries TRBV7-9 and TRBJ2-5; 7 bases map to TRBD1. Germline V lookup: CDR1 SEHNR, CDR2 FQNEAQ (reference sequence). The CDR3 sequence is 13 residues long. Trimming took 4 bases from V and 7 from J; bases not matched to a gene: 6. The CDR3 here is CASSSGTGATQYF. Written as DNA, the CDR3 is TGTGCCAGCAGCTCAGGTACAGGGGCGACCCAGTACTTC.

The rearrangement uses TRBV5-6 and TRBJ1-1; D is uncertain. Germline V gives CDR1 SGHDT, CDR2 YYEEEE. CDR3 length: 14 residues. V dropped 0 bases and J dropped 2 bases, with 8 bases sitting between them. The CDR3 here is CASSLVGPNTEAFF. The CDR3 nucleotides read TGTGCCAGCAGCTTGGTTGGCCCTAACACTGAAGCTTTCTTT.